This T cell receptor (beta chain) was sequenced during a study of blood T cell repertoires in COVID-19. Study in general: PBMCs, B-cell-depleted T cells, or T cells were the source of the cDNA or gDNA that made up the material.

The assay was immunoSEQ multiplex PCR, and TCRdb's table has in-frame clones only and misses some. The table has some 120,000 clones, approximately 68% seen once. This CDR3 contains 16 residues. V shed 0 bases and J 2 bases; nucleotides not matched to a gene: 3. Per germline, CDR1 MNHNS and CDR2 SASEGT. The sample taken for sequencing was peripheral blood. This clonotype originated in a woman between 65 and 79 years old with acute or convalescent COVID-19. V usage is TRBV6-1 and J usage is TRBJ2-3; 9 bases map to TRBD1. This CDR3 reads CASSEAGQGLTDTQYF. DNA of the CDR3: TGTGCCAGCAGTGAAGCGGGACAGGGACTCACAGATACGCAGTATTTT.